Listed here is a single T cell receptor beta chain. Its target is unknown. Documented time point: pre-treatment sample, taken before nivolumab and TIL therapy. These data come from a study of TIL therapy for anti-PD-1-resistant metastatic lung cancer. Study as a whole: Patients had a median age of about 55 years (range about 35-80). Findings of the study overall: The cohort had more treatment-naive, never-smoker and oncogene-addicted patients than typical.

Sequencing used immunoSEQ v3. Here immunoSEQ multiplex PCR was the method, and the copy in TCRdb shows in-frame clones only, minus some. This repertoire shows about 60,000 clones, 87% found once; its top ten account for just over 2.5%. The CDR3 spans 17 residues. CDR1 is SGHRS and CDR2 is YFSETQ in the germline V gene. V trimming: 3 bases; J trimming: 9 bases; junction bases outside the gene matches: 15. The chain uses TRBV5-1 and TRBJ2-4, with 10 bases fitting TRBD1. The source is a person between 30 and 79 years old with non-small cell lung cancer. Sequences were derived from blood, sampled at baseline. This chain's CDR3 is CASSSGPTGGAEGIQYF. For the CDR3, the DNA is TGCGCCAGCAGCTCCGGGCCGACAGGGGGCGCAGAGGGCATTCAGTACTTC.